Shown below are 20 T cell receptor beta chains from a single sample sequenced in a study of control samples from healthy donors and cancer patients. Assay used: immunoSEQ multiplex PCR; TCRdb lists only in-frame clones, some missing. The sample consists of 100,000 to 150,000 clones, around 94% of them appearing once. Sequencing used PBMCs. The receptors shown here come from a man older than 75 with head and neck cancer.

This chain uses TRBV7-2 with TRBJ2-2, with TRBD1 as a possible D gene (8 bases). Trimming removed 4 bases from V and 5 bases from J, with 11 bases in between. Germline values: CDR1 SGHTA, CDR2 FQGNSA. The CDR3 is 14 residues long. CDR3 sequence: CASSSQGGTGELFF. The CDR3 nucleotides read TGTGCCAGCAGCTCACAGGGGGGGACCGGGGAGCTGTTTTTT.

This chain uses TRBV2 with TRBJ1-3; 8 positions agree with TRBD1. The CDR3 extends over 15 amino acids. Germline lookup yields CDR1 SNHLY and CDR2 FYNNEI. V dropped 2 bases and J dropped 2; count of bases not matched to a gene: 2. The CDR3 bases are TGTGCCAGCAGTGAAAGCAGGGGGCCTGGAAACACCATATATTTT. It encodes CASSESRGPGNTIYF.

This clone was seen just once. The chain combines TRBV7-6 with TRBJ1-3, with TRBD1 identical over 7 bases. This CDR3 spans 14 amino acids. The J segment lost 3 bases and the V segment lost 5 bases, leaving 4 bases of the junction unmatched. Germline lookup yields CDR1 SGHVS and CDR2 FNYEAQ. Here the CDR3 reads CASSPGTDGNTIYF. CDR3 sequence (DNA): TGTGCCAGCAGCCCGGGGACAGATGGAAACACCATATATTTT.

V gene TRBV16 combines with J gene TRBJ2-5; no definite D call. The V and J ends lost 3 bases and 5 bases respectively, with 10 bases between them. The CDR3 is 13 amino acids. Germline CDR1 and CDR2: KGHSY and FQNENV. CDR3 sequence (DNA): TGTGCCAGCAGCCAGCTGGCGTACGAGACCCAGTACTTC. Residues: CASSQLAYETQYF. The variable domain in full, completed from reference TRBV16 and TRBJ2-5, reads GEEVAQTPKHLVRGEGQKAKLYCAPIKGHSYVFWYQQVLKNEFKFLISFQNENVFDETGMPKERFSAKCLPNSPCSLEIQATKLEDSAVYFCASSQLAYETQYFGPGTRLLVL.

The V gene is TRBV2, the J gene TRBJ2-6, with 9 nucleotides matching TRBD1. CDR1 and CDR2 (germline): SNHLY, FYNNEI. The V and J ends lost 6 bases and 8 bases, in that order; junction bases with no gene match: 8. The CDR3 loop spans 15 amino acids. CDR3 nucleotide sequence: TGTGCCAGCAGCGCCCGGGACAGGGTTACCAACGTCCTGACTTTC. It specifies CASSARDRVTNVLTF. Supplemented by reference TRBV2 and TRBJ2-6, the full variable domain reads EPEVTQTPSHQVTQMGQEVILRCVPISNHLYFYWYRQILGQKVEFLVSFYNNEISEKSEIFDDQFSVERPDGSNFTLKIRSTKLEDSAMYFCASSARDRVTNVLTFGAGSRLTVL.

This chain connects TRBV7-9 to TRBJ1-5; D ambiguous. Between the trimmed V and J ends, which lost 4 bases and 5 bases, there was a span of 12 bases. The length of the CDR3 is 14 residues. The germline V gene has CDR1 SEHNR and CDR2 FQNEAQ (reference sequence). CDR3 nucleotides: TGTGCCAGCAGCTCTACCTCGGACGATCAGCCCCAGCATTTT. This codes for CASSSTSDDQPQHF.

The rearrangement links TRBV7-2 to TRBJ2-2, with unresolved D. V lost 6 bases and J lost 3, with 5 bases in between. This CDR3 is 12 amino acids long. CDR1 and CDR2 from the germline V gene are SGHTA and FQGNSA. CDR3 loop: CASSGDTGELFF. CDR3 DNA: TGTGCCAGCAGTGGAGACACCGGGGAGCTGTTTTTT. The full variable domain, in which reference TRBV7-2 and TRBJ2-2 provide the parts outside the CDR3, is GAGVSQSPSNKVTEKGKDVELRCDPISGHTALYWYRQSLGQGLEFLIYFQGNSAPDKSGLPSDRFSAERTGGSVSTLTIQRTQQEDSAVYLCASSGDTGELFFGEGSRLTVL.

The chain carries TRBV11-2 and TRBJ2-6; D might be TRBD1 (5 bases). V lost 5 bases, J lost 0 bases, and 14 bases lay in between. In germline, CDR1 is SGHAT, CDR2 FQNNGV. The CDR3 is made up of 17 amino acids. The CDR3 region is CASSQGVGLSGANVLTF. DNA for the CDR3: TGTGCCAGCAGCCAAGGGGTGGGCCTCTCTGGGGCCAACGTCCTGACTTTC.

The genes are TRBV6-5 and TRBJ1-1, with 8 bases fitting TRBD1. The V gene end was trimmed by 6 bases and the J gene end by 1 base; junction bases not matched to a gene: 4. CDR3 length: 14 residues. Germline-derived CDR1 and CDR2 are MNHEY and SVGAGI. The CDR3 DNA follows: TGTGCCAGCAGACTCGACAGGGGGAACACTGAAGCTTTCTTT. Its protein product is CASRLDRGNTEAFF.

CDR3 coding DNA: TGTGCTAGTGGTTTGGAACCGCCGTCCTCCTACAATGAGCAGTTCTTC. This sequence encodes CASGLEPPSSYNEQFF. The V and J genes are TRBV12-5 and TRBJ2-1, with D hard to call. The CDR3 contains 16 residues. Germline V CDR1 and CDR2: LGHNT, FRNRAP. Between the trimmed V and J ends, which lost 1 base and 0 bases, there was a span of 10 bases.

The chain links TRBV9 to TRBJ2-7, with 11 positions matching TRBD2. The CDR3 length is 14 residues. Per the germline V gene, CDR1 is SGDLS and CDR2 is YYNGEE. V shed 4 bases and J 3 bases; nucleotides not matched to a gene: 3. The CDR3 DNA reads as TGTGCCAGCAGCACCGGGACTAGCGGCTACGAGCAGTACTTC. Translation: CASSTGTSGYEQYF.

The rearrangement joins TRBV10-3 to TRBJ1-1; D unclear. The CDR3 extends over 15 amino acids. Trimming took 6 bases from V and 3 from J, leaving 17 bases between them. Germline V gene sequence: CDR1 ENHRY, CDR2 SYGVKD. CDR3 protein: CAISDRALRDTEAFF. Here the CDR3 DNA reads TGTGCCATCAGCGACCGGGCCCTGAGGGACACTGAAGCTTTCTTT.

The rearrangement uses TRBV10-3 and TRBJ1-4; the D is unclear. Trimming left V 2 bases short and J 5 bases short, with 6 bases between. Germline assignment: CDR1 ENHRY and CDR2 SYGVKD. The CDR3 runs 13 residues. The CDR3 reads CAISEPRNEKLFF. CDR3 in DNA: TGTGCCATCAGTGAGCCTCGGAATGAAAAACTGTTTTTT.

The genes are TRBV6-5 and TRBJ2-3; tentatively, D is TRBD1 (5 bases). The CDR3 consists of 12 residues. Germline V gives CDR1 MNHEY, CDR2 SVGAGI. V was pared by 6 bases and J by 7 bases, with 11 bases between. CDR3 protein: CASSRAGNTQYF. The CDR3 DNA sequence: TGTGCCAGCAGCCGAGCAGGGAATACGCAGTATTTT.

About this clone itself: The sample holds other DNA sequences that translate to the same CDR3. The chain has TRBV5-1 and TRBJ1-1; D uncertain. Trimming pared 6 bases from V and 0 bases from J, leaving 6 bases between. The CDR3 spans 12 residues. Germline V lookup: CDR1 SGHRS, CDR2 YFSETQ. Here the CDR3 reads CASIPMNTEAFF. DNA of the CDR3: TGCGCCAGCATTCCCATGAACACTGAAGCTTTCTTT.

The J gene is TRBJ2-7, the V gene TRBV6-1; TRBD1 aligns across 7 bases. The CDR3 extends over 16 amino acids. The trim removed 0 bases at V and 0 bases at J, leaving 5 bases unmatched. Germline V lookup: CDR1 MNHNS, CDR2 SASEGT. Here the CDR3 DNA reads TGTGCCAGCAGTGAAGCGCTTCGGGACAGCTCCTACGAGCAGTACTTC. It encodes CASSEALRDSSYEQYF.

This clone was observed once. The chain employs TRBV10-3 and TRBJ1-5; TRBD1 aligns across 10 bases. Trimming removed 5 bases from V and 7 bases from J; junction bases left unmatched: 5. This CDR3 contains 14 residues. Germline V CDR1 and CDR2: ENHRY, SYGVKD. The CDR3 region is CAISRDRGRQPQHF. Here the CDR3 DNA reads TGTGCCATCAGTCGGGACAGGGGCAGGCAGCCCCAGCATTTT.

This sequence joins TRBV12-1 and TRBJ1-5; TRBD1 is taken as the D call from the table, unchecked against the DNA. TRBV12-1 is a listed pseudogene. This CDR3 spans 16 amino acids. CDR3: CASSFAGGLSNQPQHF. CDR3 coding DNA: TGTGCCAGCAGCTTTGCAGGGGGTTTGAGCAATCAGCCCCAGCATTTT.

CDR3 residues: CASSYSGTGNQPQHF. The DNA of the CDR3 is TGTGCCAGCAGTTACTCCGGGACAGGCAATCAGCCCCAGCATTTT. The chain employs TRBV6-5 and TRBJ1-5, with 7 bases aligning to TRBD1. Germline trimming cut 0 bases from V and 2 bases from J; bases unmatched to any gene: 1. The CDR3 is 15 residues long. CDR1 and CDR2 from the germline V gene are MNHEY and SVGAGI.

CDR3: CASSLGSQGALVSYEQYF. The CDR3 bases are TGTGCCAGCAGCCTCGGGAGTCAGGGGGCACTAGTATCCTACGAGCAGTACTTC. J is TRBJ2-7 and V is TRBV3-1 (or the pseudogene TRBV3-2); 8 bases fit TRBD1. Germline V gene lookup returns CDR1 LGHDT and CDR2 YNNKEL (reference sequence). CDR3 size: 18 residues. V shed 4 bases, J shed 1 base, and the junction held 15 bases outside the gene matches.